The source of this T cell receptor (beta chain) is a study of T cells expressing NK-cell markers (dated by TCRdb to the early 2020s). In the study overall: Under 10 donors provided sorted CD3+CD56+NKG2C+, CD3+CD56+NKG2C- and CD3+CD56-NKG2C+ T-cell subsets, whose TCR beta-chain repertoires were profiled. The libraries were sequenced on Illumina HiSeq 2000/2500, MiSeq or NextSeq, producing 2 x 150 bp reads. The study sequenced eight donors, all healthy volunteers chosen at random: three men and five women. Among the eight sequenced donors, only one was HCMV-seronegative, while the other seven were HCMV-seropositive. Beyond this particular receptor, the publication reports: Those dominant clonotypes were again the most abundant among CD3+CD56-NKG2C+ cells in a handful of donors, at 28.3-60.1%. Whether the expanded NKG2C-expressing T cell clones were specific for HCMV antigens remained unclear. In roughly 6 donors, the dominant CD3+CD56+NKG2C+ clonotypes ranked among the top 10 CD8+ clonotypes, making up 1.0-7.0% of CD8+ T cells.

Including the terminal cysteine and phenylalanine, the CDR3 comprises 15 residues. Only the protein is available. Via the germline V gene, CDR1 is SGHTA and CDR2 FQGNSA. Note on this clonotype: Its recognized antigen is unknown.

Sequencing was carried out with an Illumina HiSeq 2000. TCR beta cDNA libraries were prepared using 5'RACE template switching, which introduced a universal primer site and unique molecular identifiers. cDNA synthesis was primed from the TCR beta constant segment, followed by two successive PCR amplification steps. On the authors' methods: MIGEC handled demultiplexing of the reads and grouping by UMI, while MiTCR was used to assemble and quantify clonotypes. To remove erroneous sequences, TCR cDNA sequences were retained only when supported by two or more reads. The tcR package was used for downstream repertoire analysis, with clonotypes matched between fractions based on CDR3 nucleotide sequence plus V segment. VDJmatch was used to annotate antigen specificity against VDJdb, with one amino acid substitution allowed in CDR3. Following reprocessing of the reads by TCRdb, the data hold one row per CDR3 protein sequence and no DNA is available. TCRdb, rather than the study authors, made the V and J calls. The sample's table lists a count of roughly 160,000 distinct CDR3 sequences. The top ten hold 20% of the sample.

A commercial ELISA kit detecting HCMV-specific IgG in serum was used to determine HCMV serostatus. Peripheral blood mononuclear cells were isolated from blood by Ficoll density gradient centrifugation. The sequence links TRBV7-2 to TRBJ2-1. Sequenced material: blood T cells: a sorted CD56 or NKG2C T cell subset, CD4+ or CD8+ T cells, or bulk PBMC T cells (not recorded which). The clonotype comes from a man aged 18-75 years in good health. CDR3 region: CASSLVSGIFDEQFF. Where the CDR3 stops, the reference TRBV7-2 and TRBJ2-1 genes take over; the full variable domain is GAGVSQSPSNKVTEKGKDVELRCDPISGHTALYWYRQSLGQGLEFLIYFQGNSAPDKSGLPSDRFSAERTGGSVSTLTIQRTQQEDSAVYLCASSLVSGIFDEQFFGPGTRLTVL.